This is a list of T cell receptor beta chains from one sample in a study of T cell changes during pregnancy in multiple sclerosis. Only in-frame clones appear in the TCRdb table, and some are missing; sequencing was by immunoSEQ multiplex PCR. The table shows about 36,000 clones, with roughly 93% occurring only once. Source: CD4+ T cells from peripheral blood mononuclear cells, taken in the first trimester of pregnancy. The receptors derive from a female donor with multiple sclerosis, enrolled in a pregnancy study. The CDR3 runs from the conserved cysteine through the conserved F or W. The D gene is left open where the match is weak. Rows give clone size only sometimes, using once, few, many, or a class for an expanded clone.

D: TRBD1; J: TRBJ1-4; size: NA; V: TRBV7-9; CDR3: CASSSLGGTNEKLFF; DNA: TGTGCCAGCAGCTCATTAGGGGGCACTAATGAAAAACTGTTTTTT
D: NA; J: TRBJ2-1; size: NA; V: TRBV7-3; CDR3: CASSFGTEGGSEQFF; DNA: TGTGCCAGCAGCTTTGGGACAGAGGGGGGTTCGGAGCAGTTCTTC
D: TRBD2; J: TRBJ2-1; size: NA; V: TRBV2; CDR3: CASSEARLAGGRNEQFF; DNA: TGTGCCAGCAGTGAAGCGCGACTAGCGGGGGGACGTAATGAGCAGTTCTTC
D: NA; J: TRBJ1-4; size: NA; V: TRBV28; CDR3: CASSLSPAQGLNEKLFF; DNA: TGTGCCAGCAGTTTATCCCCGGCGCAGGGGCTTAATGAAAAACTGTTTTTT
D: NA; J: TRBJ2-4; size: once; V: TRBV27; CDR3: CASSLGWEKNIQYF; DNA: TGTGCCAGCAGTTTGGGATGGGAGAAAAACATTCAGTACTTC
D: NA; J: TRBJ1-3; size: once; V: TRBV4-2; CDR3: CASSQDPEGNTIYF; DNA: TGTGCCAGCAGCCAAGATCCGGAGGGCAACACCATATATTTT
D: NA; J: TRBJ1-2; size: NA; V: TRBV29-1; CDR3: CSVEKGDGYTF; DNA: TGCAGCGTTGAAAAAGGGGATGGCTACACCTTC
D: TRBD1; J: TRBJ1-2; size: NA; V: TRBV28; CDR3: CASSLNRGLGGYTF; DNA: TGTGCCAGCAGTTTAAACAGGGGGCTGGGTGGCTACACCTTC
D: TRBD1; J: TRBJ1-2; size: NA; V: TRBV5-1; CDR3: CASSLVSPGGMFSGYTF; DNA: TGCGCCAGCAGCTTGGTCAGTCCAGGGGGCATGTTCTCTGGCTACACCTTC
D: TRBD1; J: TRBJ2-2; size: NA; V: TRBV4-1; CDR3: CASSLDRVGGELFF; DNA: TGCGCCAGCAGCCTTGACAGGGTTGGCGGGGAGCTGTTTTTT
D: NA; J: TRBJ1-5; size: NA; V: TRBV7-6; CDR3: CASSLFEGAGQPQHF; DNA: TGTGCCAGCAGCTTATTCGAAGGGGCTGGTCAGCCCCAGCATTTT
D: TRBD1; J: TRBJ1-3; size: NA; V: TRBV18; CDR3: CASSPLGQISGNTIYF; DNA: TGTGCCAGCTCACCCTTGGGACAGATTTCTGGAAACACCATATATTTT
D: NA; J: TRBJ1-1; size: NA; V: TRBV28; CDR3: CASSNWRVVVRGAFF; DNA: TGTGCCAGCAGCAACTGGAGGGTGGTGGTCAGAGGGGCTTTCTTT
D: TRBD1; J: TRBJ2-7; size: NA; V: TRBV7-2; CDR3: CASSRDSSTYEQYF; DNA: TGTGCCAGCAGCCGGGACAGTTCGACCTACGAGCAGTACTTC
D: NA; J: TRBJ1-1; size: NA; V: TRBV28; CDR3: CASRLEAPMNTEAFF; DNA: TGTGCCAGCAGACTGGAGGCGCCCATGAACACTGAAGCTTTCTTT
D: NA; J: TRBJ2-7; size: NA; V: TRBV7-8; CDR3: CASSLSREQYF; DNA: TGTGCCAGCAGCCTATCCCGCGAGCAGTACTTC
D: TRBD2; J: TRBJ2-5; size: NA; V: TRBV9; CDR3: CASSAGLAGGGTQYF; DNA: TGTGCCAGCAGCGCCGGACTAGCGGGAGGAGGGACCCAGTACTTC
D: NA; J: TRBJ1-1; size: NA; V: TRBV19; CDR3: CASTADMNTEAFF; DNA: TGTGCCAGTACGGCAGACATGAACACTGAAGCTTTCTTT